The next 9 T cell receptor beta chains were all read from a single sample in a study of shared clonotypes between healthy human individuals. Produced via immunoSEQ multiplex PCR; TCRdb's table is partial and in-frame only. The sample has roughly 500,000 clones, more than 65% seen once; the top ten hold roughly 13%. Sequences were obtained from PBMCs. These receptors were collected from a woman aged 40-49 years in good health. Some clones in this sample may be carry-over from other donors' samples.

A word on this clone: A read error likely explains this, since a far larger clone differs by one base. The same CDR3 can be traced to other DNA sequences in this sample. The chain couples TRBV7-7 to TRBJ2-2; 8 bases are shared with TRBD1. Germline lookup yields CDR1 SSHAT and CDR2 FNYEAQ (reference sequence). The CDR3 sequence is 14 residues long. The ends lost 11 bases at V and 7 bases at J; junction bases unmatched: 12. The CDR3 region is CAVERQGAGGELFF. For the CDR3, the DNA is TGTGCCGTAGAACGTCAGGGGGCTGGCGGGGAGCTGTTTTTT.

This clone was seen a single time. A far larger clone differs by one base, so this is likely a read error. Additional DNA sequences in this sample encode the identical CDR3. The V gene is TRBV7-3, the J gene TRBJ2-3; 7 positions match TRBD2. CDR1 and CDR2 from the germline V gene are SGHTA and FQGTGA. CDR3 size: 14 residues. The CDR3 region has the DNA TGTGCCAGCAGCTGGGAGGGCATCAAAGATACACAGTATTTT. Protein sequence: CASSWEGIKDTQYF.

This CDR3 is CASSQDPQADTEAFF. The CDR3 DNA reads as TGTGCCAGCAGCCAAGATCCACAGGCTGACACTGAAGCTTTCTTT. The chain couples TRBV4-2 to TRBJ1-1; D may be TRBD1 (5 bases). The V and J ends lost 0 bases and 3 bases respectively, with 11 bases between them. Germline CDR1 and CDR2: LGHNA and YNFKEQ. This CDR3 is built from 15 residues.

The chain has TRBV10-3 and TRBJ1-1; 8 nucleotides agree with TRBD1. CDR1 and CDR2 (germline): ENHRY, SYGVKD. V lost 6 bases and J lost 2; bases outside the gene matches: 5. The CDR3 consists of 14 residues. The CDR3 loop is CAIRGTGTNTEAFF. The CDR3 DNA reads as TGTGCCATCAGGGGGACAGGTACTAACACTGAAGCTTTCTTT.

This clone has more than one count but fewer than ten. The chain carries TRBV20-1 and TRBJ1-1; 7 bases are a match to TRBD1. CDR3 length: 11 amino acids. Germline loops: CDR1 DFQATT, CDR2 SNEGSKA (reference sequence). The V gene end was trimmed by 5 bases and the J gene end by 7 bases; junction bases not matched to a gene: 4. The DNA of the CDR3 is TGCAGTGCTCGAAGACAGGGTGAAGCTTTCTTT. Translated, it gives CSARRQGEAFF.

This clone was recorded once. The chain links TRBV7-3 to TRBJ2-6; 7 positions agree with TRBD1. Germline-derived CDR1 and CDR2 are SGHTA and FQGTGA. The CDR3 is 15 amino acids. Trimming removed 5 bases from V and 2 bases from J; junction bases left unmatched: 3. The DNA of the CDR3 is TGTGCCAGCAGCCCTAGGGGGCCTGGGGCCAACGTCCTGACTTTC. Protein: CASSPRGPGANVLTF.

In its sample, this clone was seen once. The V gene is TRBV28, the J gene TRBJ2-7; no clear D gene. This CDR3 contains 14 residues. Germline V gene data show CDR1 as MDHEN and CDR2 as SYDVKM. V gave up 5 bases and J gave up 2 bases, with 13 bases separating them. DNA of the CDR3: TGTGCCAGCAGTCATGGGAATGCGGCCTACGAGCAGTACTTC. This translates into CASSHGNAAYEQYF. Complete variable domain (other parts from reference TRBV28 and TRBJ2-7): DVKVTQSSRYLVKRTGEKVFLECVQDMDHENMFWYRQDPGLGLRLIYFSYDVKMKEKGDIPEGYSVSREKKERFSLILESASTNQTSMYLCASSHGNAAYEQYFGPGTRLTVT.

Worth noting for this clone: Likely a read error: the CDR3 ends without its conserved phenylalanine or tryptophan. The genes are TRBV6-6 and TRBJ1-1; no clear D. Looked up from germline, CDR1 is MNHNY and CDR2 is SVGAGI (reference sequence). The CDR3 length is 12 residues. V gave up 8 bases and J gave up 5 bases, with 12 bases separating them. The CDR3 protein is CASPLGVTEAFL. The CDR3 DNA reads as TGTGCCAGCCCTCTCGGGGTAACTGAAGCTTTCCTT.

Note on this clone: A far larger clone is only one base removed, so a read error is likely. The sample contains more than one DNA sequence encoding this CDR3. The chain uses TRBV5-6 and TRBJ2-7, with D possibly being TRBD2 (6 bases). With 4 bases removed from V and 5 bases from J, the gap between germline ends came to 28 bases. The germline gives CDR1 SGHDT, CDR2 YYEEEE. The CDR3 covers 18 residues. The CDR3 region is CASSPLHRLEAVGDEQYF. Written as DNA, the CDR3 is TGTGCCAGCAGCCCACTACACCGACTAGAAGCTGTGGGTGACGAGCAGTACTTC.